This T cell receptor beta chain was captured in a study of blood T cell repertoires in COVID-19. Study details: The origin of the acute and convalescent COVID-19 samples was the United States, Italy and Spain. PBMCs, B-cell-depleted T cells, or T cells provided the cDNA or gDNA that made up the material.

The germline V gene has CDR1 SGHDN and CDR2 FVKESK. With 0 bases clipped from V and 5 bases from J, the junction kept 9 bases outside the gene matches. The CDR3 is 17 residues long. The data were produced by immunoSEQ multiplex PCR, yet TCRdb's version contains in-frame clones alone and is incomplete. The data show some 290,000 clones, just under 90% seen once. The clonotype was recovered from a woman in her twenties or thirties with COVID-19, enrolled during active disease. Sequencing was performed on peripheral blood. The rearrangement joins TRBV14 to TRBJ1-5; 8 bases are a match to TRBD1. CDR3 DNA: TGTGCCAGCAGCCAAGATTGGGCAGGGGGCGAAGATCAGCCCCAGCATTTT. Translating gives CASSQDWAGGEDQPQHF. Combining the CDR3 with reference TRBV14 and TRBJ1-5 gives the whole variable domain EAGVTQFPSHSVIEKGQTVTLRCDPISGHDNLYWYRRVMGKEIKFLLHFVKESKQDESGMPNNRFLAERTGGTYSTLKVQPAELEDSGVYFCASSQDWAGGEDQPQHFGDGTRLSIL.